This T cell receptor (beta chain) was recovered during a study of T cells in Graves' hyperthyroidism and ophthalmopathy. Study outcomes and limitations: A median 6.5 months before onset, the model predicted ophthalmopathy. Ophthalmopathy was distinguished from stable hyperthyroidism by 13 V-J signatures.

This clonotype was counted ten times or more. What it binds is unknown. A patient was excluded if there was uncontrolled infection, other autoimmune disease, pregnancy or lactation. The PBMCs were taken from approximately 9 ml of fresh peripheral blood. Amplification yielded TCR beta CDR3 regions, with RNA transcripts as the source. First-round RT-PCR of the TCR CDR3 relied on the HTBI primer set. TCRdb redid the calling of the multiplex PCR reads with MiXCR, one entry per CDR3 protein. The table has about 420,000 distinct CDR3 sequences, approximately 14% seen once. Trimming took 6 bases from V and 0 from J, leaving 8 bases between them. The length of the CDR3 is 13 residues. Germline V gene lookup returns CDR1 SQVTM and CDR2 ANQGSEA.

The rearrangement uses TRBV29-1 and TRBJ1-4; D call uncertain. This receptor was taken from a woman aged 18 to 35 with Graves' hyperthyroidism. Sequencing was carried out using blood. CDR3 sequence (DNA): TGCAGCGTAACCGGGACAACTAATGAAAAACTGTTTTTT. It is translated as CSVTGTTNEKLFF.